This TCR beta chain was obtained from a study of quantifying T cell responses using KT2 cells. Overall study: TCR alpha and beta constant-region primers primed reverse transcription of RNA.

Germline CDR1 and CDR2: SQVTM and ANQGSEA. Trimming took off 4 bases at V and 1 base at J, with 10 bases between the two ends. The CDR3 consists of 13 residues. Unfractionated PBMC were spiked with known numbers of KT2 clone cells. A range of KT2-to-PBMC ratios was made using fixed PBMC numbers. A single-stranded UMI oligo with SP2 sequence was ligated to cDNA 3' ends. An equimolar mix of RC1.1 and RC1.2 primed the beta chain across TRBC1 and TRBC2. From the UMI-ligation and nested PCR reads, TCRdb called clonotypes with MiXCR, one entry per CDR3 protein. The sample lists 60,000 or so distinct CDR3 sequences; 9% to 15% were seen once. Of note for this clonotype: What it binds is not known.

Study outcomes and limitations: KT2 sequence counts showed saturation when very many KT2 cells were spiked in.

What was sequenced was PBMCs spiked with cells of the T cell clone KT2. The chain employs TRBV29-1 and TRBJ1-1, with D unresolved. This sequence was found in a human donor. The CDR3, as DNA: TGCAGCGTTGTTGGGCCTACGAACACTGAAGCTTTCTTT. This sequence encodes CSVVGPTNTEAFF.